The TCR beta chain described here comes from a study of cytomegalovirus exposure and HLA in healthy donors (dated by TCRdb to the late 2010s). In the study overall: In an earlier analysis of several hundred of the donors, 276 Gb of sequence data and 120 million or so unique TCR beta sequences from about 190 million T cells were reported. The number of donors typed differed by locus, with about 629-640 for A, B, C, DRB1 and DQB1, roughly 550 for DQA1, 600 to 610 for DPA1, and approximately 470 for DPB1. HLA typing covered class I and class II loci at four-digit resolution. In a later genetic analysis, genome-wide SNP genotypes for about three fifths of the roughly 670 donors were used, and that subset was treated as a discovery cohort. Among roughly 400 genotyped donors of the cohort, an average of approximately 220,000 unique TCR beta nucleotide sequences was sequenced per donor, of which roughly 17% were non-productive. The T cell repertoires of some 670 subjects were profiled by immunosequencing and related to cytomegalovirus serostatus. The study was designed to test whether signatures of past pathogen exposure could be identified by cataloging public T cell receptors. In a later analysis, previously published TCR beta repertoires from 550 to 750 donors were re-analyzed and high-resolution HLA genotyping was added so that TCR occurrence patterns could be studied. Rather than using new phenotypic data, the later analysis identified candidate immune exposures from TCR beta sequences and from how often those sequences occurred across donors. To predict cytomegalovirus infection status, the study combined high-throughput TCR immunosequencing, statistical association of individual TCRs with disease status, and machine learning. All discovery cohort repertoires had been generated using a single sequencing platform. About 5 DR-DQ haplotypes were handled as single units for association and clustering, since linkage in the cohort was strong. Of the roughly 400 genotyped donors, about 80% fell in the genetic ancestry cluster associated with self-reported Caucasian donors. An early release covering 500 to 750 HLA-typed donors comprised about 310 gigabases of sequencing data and tens of millions of unique TCR sequences. An earlier analysis of 587 of the donors used high-throughput TCR beta sequencing to judge whether each TCR beta V gene segment behaved as functional or pseudogenic. Along with the roughly 670-subject first cohort, a separate validation cohort of more than 90 different subjects was used. Donor age, sex, ethnicity and CMV serostatus were collected together with the repertoire data. What the research found in general, with its limitations: Cytomegalovirus status was reported to be diagnosed by the classifier with high specificity and sensitivity in both the original and validation cohorts. A further reported finding was that TCR beta sequences accurately predicted the HLA-A and HLA-B alleles for most subjects in the first cohort. In a later analysis, HLA-associated TCR beta chains were found to be more clonally expanded and to have lower generation probabilities than equally common non-associated chains. In a later analysis, the rate of TCR association differed among HLA loci, with DRB1 alleles having the most associated TCRs and HLA-C alleles having the fewest. Broadly in line with IMGT annotations, most TCR beta V segments showed up in productive rearrangements about 87% or about 30% of the time in an earlier analysis of approximately 640 of the donors. A later genetic analysis associated a missense DCLRE1C variant with V-gene and J-gene trimming of TCR beta chains, and an independent cohort replicated the association. Presence/absence analyses assumed roughly uniform sequencing depth across donors, an assumption that may not hold. For the cohort, immune exposure information was limited to CMV serostatus. A total of about 180 TCR beta chains were listed by the study as associated with cytomegalovirus. According to the authors, the approach could potentially be generalized to other disease states and immunological phenotypes. A cluster of highly shared sequence variants was judged likely to represent a technical artifact of the sequencing pipeline. Because some donors lacked HLA typing at each locus, the association tests relied only on the typed subset. When HLA alleles, especially DR and DQ, strongly co-occurred, attributing TCR associations to individual alleles was difficult. Several of the top co-occurrence clusters appeared to be linked to parvovirus B19, influenza, CMV and Epstein-Barr virus, according to a later analysis. The cohort was sequenced for TCR beta chains only, and without alpha or paired-chain data the features that could be detected were limited. Most CMV-associated TCR beta chains appeared to be HLA-restricted in a later analysis, and the HLA associations seemed to be driven largely by CMV exposure. Across donors, most TCR sequences were observed very rarely, whereas some public TCRs were present in many individuals. A few of the identified cytomegalovirus-associated TCR beta chains were confirmed in vitro to be specific for cytomegalovirus antigens. Specific HLA alleles were associated with over 15,000 TCR beta sequences at a false discovery rate of 0.05 in a later analysis. The 87-base-pair reads could not distinguish some IMGT-functional V segments, including TRBV6-2 and TRBV6-3, so those segments were excluded. Linkage disequilibrium might explain the correlated functional status among segregating V segments, but an unknown experimental factor could not be ruled out. Compared with the approximately 600-donor mean, donors in an Asian-associated ancestry cluster had fewer N-insertions in productive TCRs, according to a later genetic analysis. Because counts were too low, about 17 rarely observed V segments, including chromosome 9 orphons, were excluded from the earlier analysis of fewer than 650 of the donors.

This clone has a single count. No antigen is known for it. The junction departs from the called germline gene at one end, perhaps through a read error. The library came from the immunoSEQ multiplex PCR assay. The multiplex PCR relied on a mix of 60 forward primers for TCR Vbeta segments and 13 reverse primers for TCR Jbeta segments. A multiplex PCR assay on genomic DNA amplified the CDR3 region of rearranged TCR beta genes. Amplified TCR beta libraries were sequenced as 87-base-pair reads on the Illumina HiSeq System. Processing in the source paper ran as follows. In a later analysis, some 80 million unique TCR beta chains were counted across the 500 to 850 repertoires, and roughly 11 million of these chains were shared by at least two donors. To remove PCR and sequencing errors, raw reads were error-corrected and collapsed into unique sequences using a nearest-neighbor algorithm that merged closely related sequences. V, D and J gene segments were assigned by aligning CDR3 sequences to IMGT reference sequences. Each retained sequence needed at least a six-nucleotide match to both a V gene segment and a J gene segment. Rearrangements were classified as productive when the CDR3 lacked stop codons and remained in frame with V and J, and all other rearrangements were classified as non-productive. Following IMGT convention, CDR3 was defined as the stretch from the second conserved V-encoded cysteine to the conserved J-encoded phenylalanine. In an earlier analysis of around 540 of the donors, sequences lacking an unambiguous match to a single V gene segment were excluded. An earlier analysis of 587 of the donors called V segments functional above 56.7% productive rearrangements and segregating when the between-donor standard deviation exceeded 5%. To diagnose cytomegalovirus status from the catalog of TCR beta chain sequences, a statistical classification framework was built. In a later analysis, V and J genes were assigned by comparing TCR nucleotide sequences against IMGT/GENE-DB human TR gene sequences. Using the TCRdist pipeline, a later analysis assigned CDR3 sequences along with most-parsimonious VDJ recombination scenarios. In a later analysis, every TCR beta chain was defined by the combination of its CDR3 amino acid sequence and its V-gene family, and reads without a unique V-gene family were dropped. To address suspected cross-contamination and a sequencing artifact, a later analysis removed under 600 highly shared, low-generation-probability nucleotide sequences. A later analysis calculated a clonal expansion index for each public chain from normalized within-repertoire ranks of inferred template counts. A later analysis computed generation probabilities with a VDJ recombination model fitted to out-of-frame rearrangements, and checked the results against IGoR. Hypergeometric tests were used in a later analysis to score TCR-TCR, TCR-HLA and TCR-CMV co-occurrence, with a repertoire-size bias correction applied to the TCR pairs. To estimate false discovery rates, a later analysis permuted the HLA or CMV assignments 20 times. In a later analysis, co-occurring TCRs were grouped with DBSCAN, and TCRdist sequence similarity was added when clustering was performed within HLA-allele-positive subsets. Repertoires with fewer than 30,000 or more than 120,000 public chains were left out of co-occurrence clustering, as were a few repertoires with anomalous nucleotide sharing. TCRdb mirrors the immuneACCESS table, restricted to in-frame sequences. Some clones are absent from its copies; in checked studies, under half trace to an unresolved V gene, and the reason for the others is unknown. The V and J calls and clone size are taken from that table; D and trimming were inferred from the DNA. The sample yields fewer than 200,000 clones; 70% to 80% were counted once. The top ten hold around an eighth of the sample.

The germline V gene (reference sequence) gives CDR1 as SEHNR and CDR2 as FQNEAQ. From the cysteine up to the phenylalanine, the CDR3 has a length of 13 residues. Here the CDR3 DNA is all that survives: 39 bases in frame from base 1. The cohort was made up of 650 to 700 healthy bone marrow donors. At the time of sampling, every cohort member was nominally healthy, though immune exposures that went unrecorded were likely present. The donor was CMV seropositive and was included in the group of some 290 seropositive cohort members. A peripheral blood sample was collected from each donor, and TCR beta sequencing was performed on peripheral blood mononuclear cells. The Qiagen DNeasy Blood Extraction Kit was used to extract genomic DNA from the blood cell samples.

Here the chain combines TRBV7-9 and TRBJ1-2; TRBD1 is a possible D gene, resting on 5 matching bases. The TCR originated in a woman in her twenties or thirties in good health and CMV-seropositive. Sequenced: PBMCs. The CDR3 loop reads CSSSLDNNYGYTF. The DNA sequence reads TGTTCCAGCAGCCTGGACAATAACTATGGCTACACCTTC.